These 32 T cell receptor beta chains were sequenced from one sample in a study of T cells after yellow fever vaccination. TCRdb processed the 5' RACE reads anew with MiXCR; each CDR3 protein has one entry. Seen here are 400,000 to 650,000 distinct CDR3 sequences, 20% to 25% observed once, and the top ten hold about a sixth. Sample: PBMCs, taken less than 25 days after the first yellow fever vaccination. The receptors shown here come from a man between 18 and 29 years old who received the YFV17D yellow fever vaccine.

CDR3 in DNA: TGTGCCAGTAGTGCGACGTTCGAAGACTATGGCTACACCTTC. It translates to CASSATFEDYGYTF. This rearrangement joins TRBV19 to TRBJ1-2; D gene unclear. Per the germline V gene, CDR1 is LNHDA and CDR2 is SQIVND (reference sequence). Between the trimmed V and J ends, which lost 5 bases and 3 bases, there was a span of 13 bases. This CDR3 is built from 14 residues.

This chain links TRBV7-2 with TRBJ2-3; the D is unclear. V shed 5 bases and J shed 2 bases, with 20 bases lying between them. The germline CDR1 and CDR2 sequences are SGHTA and FQGNSA. The CDR3 sequence is 17 residues long. CDR3 in amino acids: CASSPFNSRADTDTQYF. CDR3 bases: TGTGCCAGCAGCCCCTTCAATAGTCGGGCTGACACAGATACGCAGTATTTT. The variable domain in full, completed from reference TRBV7-2 and TRBJ2-3, reads GAGVSQSPSNKVTEKGKDVELRCDPISGHTALYWYRQSLGQGLEFLIYFQGNSAPDKSGLPSDRFSAERTGGSVSTLTIQRTQQEDSAVYLCASSPFNSRADTDTQYFGPGTRLTVL.

This clonotype was found a few times. The chain combines TRBV14 with TRBJ2-1; D is uncertain. From germline, CDR1 is SGHDN and CDR2 FVKESK. The CDR3 has 16 residues. V shed 2 bases and J shed 6 bases, with 17 bases lying between them. The CDR3 nucleotides are TGTGCCAGCAGCCAAAGGCTGGGCGCCCTTCCCAATGAGCAGTTCTTC. Amino acid sequence: CASSQRLGALPNEQFF.

The chain joins TRBV5-1 to TRBJ2-1, with D unresolved. Trimming pared 2 bases from V and 6 bases from J, leaving 15 bases between. Germline-derived CDR1 and CDR2 are SGHRS and YFSETQ. This CDR3 spans 15 amino acids. The CDR3 nucleotides are TGCGCCAGCAGCTTATTATTGGGTCCGGCCAATGAGCAGTTCTTC. This gives the protein CASSLLLGPANEQFF.

The J gene is TRBJ2-7, the V gene TRBV29-1; unclear D gene. Trimming pared 3 bases from V and 6 bases from J, leaving 12 bases between. Germline assignment: CDR1 SQVTM and CDR2 ANQGSEA. The CDR3 loop spans 12 amino acids. The CDR3 sequence: CSVEGWDREQYF. In DNA, the CDR3 is TGCAGCGTTGAGGGGTGGGATCGCGAGCAGTACTTC.

This clonotype showed up just a few times. The chain employs TRBV6-5 and TRBJ2-1; D gene unclear. With 0 bases removed from V and 6 bases from J, the gap between germline ends came to 9 bases. Germline-derived CDR1 and CDR2 are MNHEY and SVGAGI. The CDR3 has 14 residues. CDR3 sequence: CASSYSGMPNEQFF. The CDR3 DNA follows: TGTGCCAGCAGTTACTCGGGCATGCCCAATGAGCAGTTCTTC.

The chain combines TRBV20-1 with TRBJ1-1, with a tentative D call TRBD1 (5 bases). The CDR3 has 13 residues. The V end was cut by 3 bases, the J end by 6 bases, with 14 bases between. CDR1 is DFQATT and CDR2 is SNEGSKA in the germline V gene (reference sequence). The CDR3 DNA reads TGCAGTGCTAGGGACACCCTGCGGGCTGAAGCTTTCTTT. Translation gives CSARDTLRAEAFF.

This clonotype was seen more than once but under ten times. The rearrangement links TRBV12-3 or TRBV12-4 to TRBJ1-1; D gene ambiguous. V lost 4 bases and J 7 bases, leaving 4 bases between the germline ends. The CDR3 covers 10 residues. The CDR3 region is CASSSGEAFF. DNA of the CDR3: TGTGCCAGCAGTTCTGGTGAAGCTTTCTTT.

J is TRBJ1-1 and V is TRBV6-5; no definite D call. V lost 2 bases and J lost 3, with 13 bases in between. The V gene's germline CDR1 is MNHEY and CDR2 SVGAGI. This CDR3 is 15 amino acids long. This CDR3 reads CASSYEAQGYTEAFF. The CDR3 nucleotides are TGTGCCAGCAGTTACGAGGCCCAAGGGTACACTGAAGCTTTCTTT.

The chain employs TRBV9 and TRBJ1-2; TRBD1 matches at 7 bases. This CDR3 is built from 15 residues. Trimming cost V 2 bases and J 10 bases; bases outside gene matches: 14. Germline lookup yields CDR1 SGDLS and CDR2 YYNGEE. The CDR3 here is CASSVAGTETTPYTF. The CDR3, as DNA: TGTGCCAGCAGCGTTGCCGGGACAGAGACAACCCCCTACACCTTC.

This clonotype was seen ten or more times. The chain joins TRBV12-3 or TRBV12-4 to TRBJ2-1; D call uncertain. V lost 6 bases and J 7 bases, leaving 10 bases between the germline ends. The length of the CDR3 is 12 residues. CDR3 amino acids: CASSISQNEQFF. CDR3 DNA sequence: TGTGCCAGCAGCATCAGCCAGAATGAGCAGTTCTTC.

This clonotype appeared many times. The chain joins TRBV7-8 to TRBJ1-1; maybe TRBD1 (5 bases). V was cut by 8 bases and J by 0 bases, with 16 bases left in between. CDR1 is SGHVS, CDR2 FQNEAQ, per germline. This CDR3 region has 15 residues. CDR3 loop: CASGGESVMNTEAFF. Here the CDR3 DNA reads TGTGCCAGCGGAGGGGAGTCGGTCATGAACACTGAAGCTTTCTTT.

This clonotype was found many times. This CDR3 is CASSLDGAYEQYF. Written as DNA, the CDR3 is TGCGCCAGCAGCTTGGACGGGGCCTACGAGCAGTACTTC. V gene TRBV5-1 combines with J gene TRBJ2-7, with a tentative D call TRBD2 (5 bases). The length of the CDR3 is 13 residues. Trimming took 0 bases from V and 2 from J, leaving 6 bases between them. CDR1 SGHRS and CDR2 YFSETQ come from the germline V gene.

This clonotype was seen a handful of times. The V and J genes are TRBV6-5 and TRBJ1-2; TRBD1 is a possible D gene (5 bases). The CDR3 spans 13 residues. CDR1 is MNHEY and CDR2 is SVGAGI in the germline V gene. V was pared by 0 bases and J by 8 bases, with 10 bases between. The CDR3 DNA reads TGTGCCAGCAGTTACTCGTTACGGGGGGGCTACACCTTC. It codes for CASSYSLRGGYTF.

The table lists this clonotype with a few counts. V and J are TRBV4-1 and TRBJ1-4, with a tentative D call TRBD1 (6 bases). The V end was cut by 1 base, the J end by 7 bases, with 7 bases between. The CDR3 has 13 amino acids. Germline V gene lookup returns CDR1 MGHRA and CDR2 YSYEKL. The CDR3 reads CASSQGGAEKLFF. In DNA, the CDR3 is TGCGCCAGCAGCCAAGGGGGGGCTGAAAAACTGTTTTTT.

The table lists this clonotype with many counts. The V gene is TRBV7-3, the J gene TRBJ2-1; D is possibly TRBD1 (6 bases). Germline assignment: CDR1 SGHTA and CDR2 FQGTGA. This CDR3 has 20 residues. Trimming removed 5 bases from V and 0 bases from J, with 26 bases in between. In nucleotides, the CDR3 is TGTGCCAGCAGCACCAGACGGTTACTACCCAGGGGAAACTCCTACAATGAGCAGTTCTTC. Its translation is CASSTRRLLPRGNSYNEQFF.

This clonotype has a handful of counts. The rearrangement links TRBV5-6 to TRBJ2-7, with 7 bases that match TRBD1. Per germline, CDR1 SGHDT and CDR2 YYEEEE. CDR3 length equals 14 residues. After removal of 0 bases from V and 5 bases from J, the junction contained 5 bases not matched to a gene. CDR3 coding DNA: TGTGCCAGCAGCTTGGGACAGGGTCCCCACGAGCAGTACGTC. Translating it yields CASSLGQGPHEQYV.

The chain recombines TRBV12-3 or TRBV12-4 with TRBJ1-5; D not certain. This CDR3 comprises 13 residues. V dropped 2 bases and J dropped 4 bases, with 6 bases sitting between them. CDR3 region: CASSLQINQPQHF. DNA for the CDR3: TGTGCCAGCAGTTTACAGATAAATCAGCCCCAGCATTTT.

This chain's CDR3 is CASSPSGGDQYF. The CDR3 DNA is TGTGCCAGCAGTCCCTCTGGGGGGGACCAGTACTTC. The chain links TRBV9 to TRBJ2-5; 7 nucleotides match TRBD2. CDR3 length equals 12 residues. Germline V gene data show CDR1 as SGDLS and CDR2 as YYNGEE. The V segment lost 5 bases and the J segment 10 bases; nucleotides outside the gene matches: 8.

This clonotype occurred a few times. The V and J genes are TRBV5-5 and TRBJ1-2, with D maybe TRBD1 (5 bases). V lost 3 bases and J lost 3, with 9 bases in between. CDR1 SGHKS and CDR2 YYEKEE come from the germline V gene (reference sequence). The CDR3 loop spans 13 amino acids. CDR3: CASSWQGDYGYTF. CDR3 DNA sequence: TGTGCCAGCAGCTGGCAGGGAGACTATGGCTACACCTTC.

This clonotype was seen a few times. The rearrangement uses TRBV5-4 and TRBJ2-3; 9 bases fit TRBD2. The germline V gene encodes CDR1 SGHNT and CDR2 YYREEE (reference sequence). This CDR3 region has 16 residues. V trimming: 3 bases; J trimming: 5 bases; junction bases outside the gene matches: 10. DNA of the CDR3: TGTGCCAGCAGCTCCCGGGCGGGGGGGCGGAAAGATACGCAGTATTTT. This sequence encodes CASSSRAGGRKDTQYF.

This clonotype was counted a single time. Relative to the germline gene, one junction end is altered; a read error may explain this. The V call is TRBV4-1, the J call TRBJ2-2, with D possibly TRBD2 on 6 matching bases. The CDR3 loop spans 16 amino acids. Germline V lookup: CDR1 MGHRA, CDR2 YSYEKL. DNA for the CDR3: TGCTCCAGCAGCCCCCGGGGGATGATGAACACCGGGGAGCTGTTTTTT. It encodes CSSSPRGMMNTGELFF.

The V and J genes are TRBV5-1 and TRBJ1-1, with a possible D match to TRBD1 (6 bases). This CDR3 has 13 amino acids. The V end was cut by 4 bases, the J end by 4 bases, with 11 bases between. The germline V gene encodes CDR1 SGHRS and CDR2 YFSETQ. The CDR3 is CASSSGQSTEAFF. DNA for the CDR3: TGCGCCAGCAGCAGCGGACAGTCCACTGAAGCTTTCTTT.

The chain combines TRBV18 with TRBJ2-7, with TRBD1 as a possible D gene (5 bases). The CDR3 is 13 amino acids. V lost 1 base and J lost 6, with 10 bases in between. Germline V CDR1 and CDR2: KGHSH, LQKENI. CDR3 sequence reads: CASSPQAGFEQYV. CDR3 in DNA: TGTGCCAGCTCACCACAGGCAGGGTTCGAGCAGTACGTC.

The CDR3 sequence is CASSLKPDNSPLHF. The CDR3 DNA sequence: TGTGCCAGCAGCTTGAAGCCGGATAATTCACCCCTCCACTTT. The chain links TRBV5-6 to TRBJ1-6; D is undetermined. The CDR3 contains 14 residues. Germline V gives CDR1 SGHDT, CDR2 YYEEEE. Trimming took 1 base from V and 5 from J, leaving 7 bases between them.

The V call is TRBV10-3, the J call TRBJ2-1; D uncertain. The CDR3 totals 15 residues. V was cut by 3 bases and J by 0 bases, with 9 bases left in between. Germline loops: CDR1 ENHRY, CDR2 SYGVKD. CDR3 sequence (DNA): TGTGCCATCAGTGAAGGCCATAGCTCCTACAATGAGCAGTTCTTC. Translated, it gives CAISEGHSSYNEQFF.

The rearrangement uses TRBV24-1 and TRBJ2-6, with D uncertain. CDR3 size: 13 residues. V was trimmed by 11 bases and J by 0 bases, leaving 7 bases between them. CDR1 and CDR2 (germline): KGHDR, SFDVKD. CDR3 nucleotide sequence: TGTGCCATCGCGACCTCTGGGGCCAACGTCCTGACTTTC. As protein: CAIATSGANVLTF.

The V and J genes are TRBV11-2 and TRBJ1-6; weak D call: TRBD1 (5 bases). This CDR3 has 17 residues. Trimming took 1 base from V and 2 from J, leaving 12 bases between them. Germline CDR1 reads SGHAT; CDR2 reads FQNNGV. The CDR3 reads CASSLGEAGPYNSPLHF. CDR3 bases: TGTGCCAGCAGCTTAGGCGAGGCAGGGCCCTATAATTCACCCCTCCACTTT.

A few counts support this clonotype. The J gene is TRBJ2-3, the V gene TRBV5-1, with D perhaps given as TRBD1 or TRBD2 (5 bases each). Per the germline V gene, CDR1 is SGHRS and CDR2 is YFSETQ. The CDR3 runs 16 residues. V was shortened by 2 bases and J by 6 bases, with 19 bases between the two germline ends. CDR3 DNA sequence: TGCGCCAGCAGCTTAGACCGGGGCGAGGGGCTCGATACGCAGTATTTT. Amino acids: CASSLDRGEGLDTQYF.

This CDR3 is CARTGRGAIGNTIYF. CDR3 nucleotide sequence: TGTGCCAGGACGGGGCGGGGGGCGATTGGAAACACCATATATTTT. This chain joins TRBV3-1 and TRBJ1-3; TRBD1 is a possible D gene (6 bases). V was shortened by 9 bases and J by 3 bases, with 18 bases between the two germline ends. Germline CDR1 is LGHDT and CDR2 is YNNKEL (reference sequence). CDR3 length equals 15 residues.

The CDR3 DNA is TGCGCCAGCAGCTTCTCGGGGGCTAATGAAAAACTGTTTTTT. It codes for CASSFSGANEKLFF. This chain connects TRBV5-1 to TRBJ1-4, with D possibly TRBD1 on 5 matching bases. CDR1 SGHRS and CDR2 YFSETQ come from the germline V gene. V was pared by 2 bases and J by 3 bases, with 8 bases between. CDR3 size: 14 residues.

The rearrangement links TRBV6-5 to TRBJ2-1; D unclear. CDR1 MNHEY and CDR2 SVGAGI come from the germline V gene. The CDR3 runs to 13 residues. Trimming pared 2 bases from V and 11 bases from J, leaving 13 bases between. The CDR3, as DNA: TGTGCCAGCAGTTACGAACCGGGCCTCCAGCAGTTCTTC. Translation gives CASSYEPGLQQFF.